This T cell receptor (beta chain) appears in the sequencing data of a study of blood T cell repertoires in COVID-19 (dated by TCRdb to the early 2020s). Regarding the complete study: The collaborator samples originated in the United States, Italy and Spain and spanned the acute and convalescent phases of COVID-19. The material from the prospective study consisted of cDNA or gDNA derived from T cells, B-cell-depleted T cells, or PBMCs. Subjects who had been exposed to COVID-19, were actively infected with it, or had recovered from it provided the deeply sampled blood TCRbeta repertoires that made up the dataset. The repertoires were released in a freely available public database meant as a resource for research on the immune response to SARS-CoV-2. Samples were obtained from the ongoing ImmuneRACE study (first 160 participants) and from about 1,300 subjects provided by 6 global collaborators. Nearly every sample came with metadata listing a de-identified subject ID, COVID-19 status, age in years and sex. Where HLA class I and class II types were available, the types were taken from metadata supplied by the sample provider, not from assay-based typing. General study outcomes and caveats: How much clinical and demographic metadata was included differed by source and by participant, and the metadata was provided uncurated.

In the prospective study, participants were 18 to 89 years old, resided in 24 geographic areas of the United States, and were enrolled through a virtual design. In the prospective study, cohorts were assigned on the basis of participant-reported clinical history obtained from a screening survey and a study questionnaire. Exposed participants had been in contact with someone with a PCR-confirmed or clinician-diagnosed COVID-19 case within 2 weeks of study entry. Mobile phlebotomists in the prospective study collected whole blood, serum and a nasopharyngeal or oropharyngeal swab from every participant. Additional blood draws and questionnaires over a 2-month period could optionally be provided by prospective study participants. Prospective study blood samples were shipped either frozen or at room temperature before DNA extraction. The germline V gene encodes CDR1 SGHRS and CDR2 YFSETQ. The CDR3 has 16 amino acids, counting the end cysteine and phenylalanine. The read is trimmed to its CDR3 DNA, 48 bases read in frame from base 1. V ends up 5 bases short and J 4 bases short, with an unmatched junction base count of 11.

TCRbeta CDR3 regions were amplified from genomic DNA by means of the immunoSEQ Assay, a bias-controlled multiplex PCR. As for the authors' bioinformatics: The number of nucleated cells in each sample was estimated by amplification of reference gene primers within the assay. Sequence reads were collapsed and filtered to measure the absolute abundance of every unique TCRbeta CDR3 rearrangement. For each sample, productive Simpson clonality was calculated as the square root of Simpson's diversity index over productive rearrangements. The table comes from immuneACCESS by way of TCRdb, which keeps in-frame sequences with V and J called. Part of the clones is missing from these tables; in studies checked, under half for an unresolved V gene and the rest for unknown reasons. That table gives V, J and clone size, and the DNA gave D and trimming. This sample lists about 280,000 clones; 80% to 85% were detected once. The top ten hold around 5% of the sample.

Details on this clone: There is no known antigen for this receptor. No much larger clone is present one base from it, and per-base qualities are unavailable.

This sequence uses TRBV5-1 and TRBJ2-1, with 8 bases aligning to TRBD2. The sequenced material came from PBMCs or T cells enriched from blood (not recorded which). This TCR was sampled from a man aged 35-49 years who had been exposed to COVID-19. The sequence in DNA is TGCGCCAGCAGTTCGGGTAGCGGGAACCCTTACAATGAGCAGTTCTTC. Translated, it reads CASSSGSGNPYNEQFF. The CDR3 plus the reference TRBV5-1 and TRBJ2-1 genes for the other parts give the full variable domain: KAGVTQTPRYLIKTRGQQVTLSCSPISGHRSVSWYQQTPGQGLQFLFEYFSETQRNKGNFPGRFSGRQFSNSRSEMNVSTLELGDSALYLCASSSGSGNPYNEQFFGPGTRLTVL.